This T cell receptor (beta chain) came from a study of cytomegalovirus exposure and HLA in healthy donors. Study results and limitations: Presence/absence analyses took donor sequencing depth as roughly uniform.

The table lists this clone with a few counts. What it binds is unknown. The V and J ends lost 1 base and 1 base respectively, with 17 bases between them. CDR1 and CDR2 (germline): MDHEN, SYDVKM. The CDR3 sequence is 18 residues long. Primers included in the PCR were 60 Vbeta and 13 Jbeta primers. TCRdb's copy holds only in-frame clones and misses some; the assay was immunoSEQ multiplex PCR. The table includes some 180,000 clones, around 75% detected once. The sequencing input was PBMCs. This clonotype originated in a male donor in good health and CMV-seronegative. The rearrangement links TRBV28 to TRBJ1-5, with TRBD1 as a possible D gene (5 bases). The CDR3 DNA is TGTGCCAGCAGTTTATTTCTGGGCAGGGAACCGAGCAATCAGCCCCAGCATTTT. Its translation: CASSLFLGREPSNQPQHF.